Presented here are 27 T cell receptor beta chains from one specimen sequenced in a study of regulatory T cells in long-lasting Graves disease. Building of the TCR beta libraries involved iRepertoire HTBI primers and Arm-PCR of CDR3 regions. Via MiXCR, TCRdb re-called the multiplex PCR reads, giving one row per CDR3 protein. The table shows 500,000 to 700,000 distinct CDR3 sequences, with 25% to 30% occurring only once. Specified time point: persistent/refractory GD, antithyroid drugs over 5 years with positive TRAb. From RNA extracted from PBMCs, the TCR library was made. Sequencing was performed on peripheral blood mononuclear cells (PBMCs), taken when the disease was refractory, from a patient treated with antithyroid drugs. Receptors were obtained from a female donor with Graves disease.

There are a few counts of this clonotype. The chain recombines TRBV7-2 with TRBJ1-1; D might be TRBD1 (6 bases). Looked up from germline, CDR1 is SGHTA and CDR2 is FQGNSA. V lost 5 bases to trimming and J lost 1 base, with 20 bases between them. This CDR3 has 17 amino acids. CDR3: CASSPAGVQGTNTEAFF. DNA of the CDR3: TGTGCCAGCAGCCCCGCGGGGGTACAGGGTACGAACACTGAAGCTTTCTTT. Based on the CDR3 plus reference TRBV7-2 and TRBJ1-1, the full variable domain is GAGVSQSPSNKVTEKGKDVELRCDPISGHTALYWYRQSLGQGLEFLIYFQGNSAPDKSGLPSDRFSAERTGGSVSTLTIQRTQQEDSAVYLCASSPAGVQGTNTEAFFGQGTRLTVV.

This chain joins TRBV15 and TRBJ2-7, with D perhaps given as TRBD1 or TRBD2 (5 bases each). The CDR3 spans 11 residues. From germline, CDR1 is LNHNV and CDR2 YYDKDF (reference sequence). The V end lost 10 bases, the J end lost 4 bases, and 11 bases lay between the germline ends. The CDR3 region has the DNA TGTGCCAACTCGGGACGGTACGAGCAGTACTTC. It encodes CANSGRYEQYF.

This clonotype was detected a few times. The V and J genes are TRBV10-1 and TRBJ2-7, with 7 bases that match TRBD1. From germline, CDR1 is WNHNN and CDR2 SYGVQD (reference sequence). The junction had 7 bases not matched to a gene; V was cut back by 5 bases and J by 3 bases. CDR3 length: 14 amino acids. CDR3 amino acids: CASSPPGQLYEQYF. CDR3 DNA: TGCGCCAGCAGTCCTCCGGGACAGCTCTACGAGCAGTACTTC.

The V call is TRBV9, the J call TRBJ2-7, with D perhaps matching TRBD1 (5 bases). V lost 0 bases to trimming and J lost 5 bases, with 12 bases between them. The CDR3 is 14 amino acids. CDR1 is SGDLS and CDR2 is YYNGEE in the germline V gene. The CDR3 nucleotides are TGTGCCAGCAGCGTAGGGCCACAGGAGAACGAGCAGTACTTC. It is translated as CASSVGPQENEQYF.

This clonotype showed up just a few times. The chain employs TRBV19 and TRBJ2-2, with TRBD2 identical over 8 bases. Germline CDR1 reads LNHDA; CDR2 reads SQIVND (reference sequence). The trim removed 10 bases at V and 2 bases at J, leaving 6 bases unmatched. The CDR3 length is 14 residues. The CDR3: CATRLAFNTGELFF. CDR3 nucleotides: TGTGCCACCCGACTAGCGTTTAACACCGGGGAGCTGTTTTTT.

Details on this clonotype: This could be a read error, since a much larger clone is one nucleotide away. This sequence joins TRBV11-2 and TRBJ2-6; D gene unclear. Germline V lookup: CDR1 SGHAT, CDR2 FQNNGV. Trimming removed 7 bases at V and 0 bases at J, with 4 bases between. The CDR3 spans 13 residues. CDR3 bases: TGTGCCAGCACCAACTCTGGGGCCAACGTCCTGACTTTC. Its protein is CASTNSGANVLTF.

The genes are TRBV11-2 and TRBJ1-3, with a weak D call TRBD1 (5 bases). The ends were cut back, 2 bases at V and 0 bases at J, with 17 bases in the middle. CDR3 length equals 18 residues. Germline CDR1 SGHAT, CDR2 FQNNGV. CDR3 region: CASSLKPRQGSSGNTIYF. In nucleotides, the CDR3 is TGTGCCAGCAGCTTAAAACCAAGGCAGGGAAGCTCTGGAAACACCATATATTTT.

The chain couples TRBV7-9 to TRBJ1-6, with 10 bases identical to TRBD1. After removal of 4 bases from V and 17 bases from J, the junction contained 8 bases not matched to a gene. This CDR3 spans 13 amino acids. Germline assignment: CDR1 SEHNR and CDR2 FQNEAQ (reference sequence). CDR3 residues: CASSSGTGAVFHF. The CDR3 nucleotides are TGTGCCAGCAGCTCCGGGACAGGGGCGGTCTTCCACTTT.

This chain joins TRBV27 and TRBJ2-7; a possible D gene is TRBD1 (6 bases). CDR1 is MNHEY and CDR2 is SMNVEV in the germline V gene (reference sequence). Deletions cut 0 bases from V and 5 bases from J, with 14 bases between. This CDR3 has 15 residues. The CDR3: CASSLSRGPQNEQYF. In nucleotides, the CDR3 is TGTGCCAGCAGTTTATCCAGGGGTCCCCAGAACGAGCAGTACTTC.

This chain connects TRBV19 to TRBJ1-5; no clear D. V lost 3 bases and J lost 2, with 8 bases in between. Germline CDR1 is LNHDA and CDR2 is SQIVND (reference sequence). The CDR3 totals 14 residues. The DNA for the CDR3 is TGTGCCAGTAGTATCGAGGACGGCAATCAGCCCCAGCATTTT. It yields the protein CASSIEDGNQPQHF.

This clonotype was observed a few times. This chain links TRBV20-1 with TRBJ1-4, with 11 bases lining up with TRBD1. In germline, CDR1 is DFQATT, CDR2 SNEGSKA (reference sequence). With 3 bases clipped from V and 8 bases from J, the junction kept 8 bases outside the gene matches. The CDR3 is 15 residues long. The DNA of the CDR3 is TGCAGTGCTAGGGACTTGGGACAGGGGGTGGAAAAACTGTTTTTT. Protein sequence: CSARDLGQGVEKLFF.

A few counts support this clonotype. V and J are TRBV30 and TRBJ1-2; D unresolved. The CDR3 covers 13 residues. CDR1 and CDR2 (germline): GTSNPN, SVGIG (reference sequence). Trimming pared 0 bases from V and 4 bases from J, leaving 9 bases between. The CDR3 DNA follows: TGTGCCTGGAGTGTCCGGCCCCGCTATGGCTACACCTTC. This translates into CAWSVRPRYGYTF.

The chain joins TRBV19 to TRBJ1-4; no clear D gene. The CDR3 contains 12 residues. Germline V gene lookup returns CDR1 LNHDA and CDR2 SQIVND (reference sequence). Trimming removed 5 bases from V and 8 bases from J, with 9 bases in between. In nucleotides, the CDR3 is TGTGCCAGTAGTCCAAGTTCAGAAAAACTGTTTTTT. As protein: CASSPSSEKLFF.

Here the CDR3 reads CASSSTDGGEAFF. The CDR3 DNA reads TGTGCCAGCAGTTCGACCGATGGGGGAGAAGCTTTCTTT. This rearrangement joins TRBV6-5 to TRBJ1-1, with D tentatively TRBD1 (5 bases). This CDR3 comprises 13 residues. V was pared by 4 bases and J by 8 bases, with 14 bases between. Germline values: CDR1 MNHEY, CDR2 SVGAGI.

This clonotype showed up just a few times. J is TRBJ2-5 and V is TRBV4-1, with D possibly matching TRBD2 (6 bases). Trimming removed 3 bases from V and 5 bases from J, with 10 bases in between. From germline, CDR1 is MGHRA and CDR2 YSYEKL. CDR3 size: 13 residues. The CDR3 here is CASSHPGRETQYF. The DNA of the CDR3 is TGCGCCAGCAGCCACCCAGGGAGGGAGACCCAGTACTTC.

The chain carries TRBV7-3 and TRBJ2-7; no clear D. With 1 base removed from V and 3 bases from J, the gap between germline ends came to 7 bases. Germline V gene data show CDR1 as SGHTA and CDR2 as FQGTGA. CDR3 length equals 13 residues. The CDR3 bases are TGTGCCAGCAGCTTAAAAGTCAGCTACGAGCAGTACTTC. The encoded protein is CASSLKVSYEQYF.

This clonotype has a handful of counts. The rearrangement links TRBV7-6 to TRBJ1-2; no clear D. Trimming pared 0 bases from V and 7 bases from J, leaving 18 bases between. Germline CDR1 is SGHVS and CDR2 is FNYEAQ. The CDR3 extends over 16 amino acids. The CDR3 sequence is CASSLAASAAARGYTF. Here the CDR3 DNA reads TGTGCCAGCAGCTTAGCAGCGAGCGCCGCGGCTCGTGGCTACACCTTC.

This clonotype appeared once. The germline gene is not matched at one end of the junction; a read error may be the cause. The V call is TRBV6-5, the J call TRBJ1-4; D ambiguous. Germline loops: CDR1 MNHEY, CDR2 SVGAGI. The CDR3 is made up of 15 amino acids. CDR3 sequence (DNA): TGTGCCAGCAGTTACGCGTGGAAGGATAATGGAAAACTGTTTTTT. It translates to CASSYAWKDNGKLFF.

The chain combines TRBV18 with TRBJ1-2, with D tentatively TRBD1 (6 bases). Germline CDR1 is KGHSH and CDR2 is LQKENI. The V gene lost 3 bases and the J gene lost 4 bases, with 15 bases spanning the gap. The CDR3 is 15 residues long. CDR3 region: CASSPERGTFYGYTF. The CDR3 DNA is TGTGCCAGCTCACCCGAGAGGGGGACCTTCTATGGCTACACCTTC. Complete variable domain (other parts from reference TRBV18 and TRBJ1-2): NAGVMQNPRHLVRRRGQEARLRCSPMKGHSHVYWYRQLPEEGLKFMVYLQKENIIDESGMPKERFSAEFPKEGPSILRIQQVVRGDSAAYFCASSPERGTFYGYTFGSGTRLTVV.

This clonotype turned up a few times. The J gene is TRBJ1-4, the V gene TRBV20-1; 8 bases match TRBD1. This CDR3 has 15 residues. With V trimmed by 6 bases and J by 3 bases, 9 bases remained unmatched. Germline CDR1 and CDR2: DFQATT and SNEGSKA (reference sequence). This chain's CDR3 is CSAPGQAGSNEKLFF. CDR3 sequence (DNA): TGCAGTGCCCCGGGACAGGCAGGGTCTAATGAAAAACTGTTTTTT.

Note on this clonotype: Since a far larger clone is one base different, this is likely a read error. The CDR3 does not close with the conserved phenylalanine or tryptophan, likely indicating a read error. This chain uses TRBV6-1 with TRBJ2-5; weak D call: TRBD1 (6 bases). The CDR3 totals 12 residues. CDR1 and CDR2 (germline): MNHNS, SASEGT. V dropped 3 bases and J dropped 4 bases, with 6 bases sitting between them. The CDR3 region is CASSDRGETQYL. Written as DNA, the CDR3 is TGTGCCAGCAGTGACAGGGGAGAGACCCAGTACCTC.

The genes are TRBV30 and TRBJ1-1; D is ambiguous. V lost 3 bases to trimming and J lost 9 bases, with 20 bases between them. Per germline, CDR1 GTSNPN and CDR2 SVGIG (reference sequence). The CDR3 runs 14 residues. The CDR3 nucleotides read TGTGCCTGGAGGCTAAGCGGGTACGCTAGGCAAGCTTTCTTT. Amino acid sequence: CAWRLSGYARQAFF.

There are many counts of this clonotype. This rearrangement joins TRBV28 to TRBJ1-5; D not resolved. V lost 1 base and J 4 bases, leaving 5 bases between the germline ends. The CDR3 has 13 amino acids. Germline loops: CDR1 MDHEN, CDR2 SYDVKM. CDR3 in amino acids: CASSLLTNQPQHF. The CDR3 coding sequence is TGTGCCAGCAGTTTATTGACGAATCAGCCCCAGCATTTT.

The rearrangement joins TRBV20-1 to TRBJ1-2; D is unresolved. The CDR3 spans 13 residues. Deletions cut 6 bases from V and 4 bases from J, with 15 bases between. Germline values: CDR1 DFQATT, CDR2 SNEGSKA (reference sequence). CDR3 nucleotides: TGCAGTGCCCGGATACCCCCTTCCTATGGCTACACCTTC. Its translation is CSARIPPSYGYTF.

Regarding this clonotype: This could be a read error, since a much larger clone is one nucleotide away. The V and J genes are TRBV6-2 or TRBV6-3 and TRBJ1-4, with a tentative D call TRBD1 (6 bases). V lost 6 bases, J lost 7 bases, and 21 bases lay in between. The germline gives CDR1 MNHEY, CDR2 SVGEGT. CDR3 size: 16 residues. The CDR3 spells CASSPSLGGAGEKLFF. The CDR3 DNA is TGTGCCAGCAGCCCCTCCCTTGGGGGGGCGGGTGAAAAACTGTTTTTT.

This clonotype appeared many times. This chain joins TRBV6-1 and TRBJ1-6; D is undetermined. The CDR3 has 15 amino acids. The V and J ends lost 2 bases and 6 bases respectively, with 11 bases between them. Germline values: CDR1 MNHNS, CDR2 SASEGT. This CDR3 reads CASSENQAGNSPLHF. Here the CDR3 DNA reads TGTGCCAGCAGTGAAAACCAGGCCGGTAATTCACCCCTCCACTTT.

This clonotype was picked up a small number of times. The J gene is TRBJ2-5, the V gene TRBV10-3, with 14 bases aligning to TRBD2. The CDR3 contains 14 residues. Germline CDR1 is ENHRY and CDR2 is SYGVKD. With 6 bases clipped from V and 7 bases from J, the junction kept 4 bases outside the gene matches. CDR3 DNA: TGTGCCATCAGGGGACTAGCGGGAGACGGGACCCAGTACTTC. It encodes CAIRGLAGDGTQYF.